Given below is one TCR beta chain in context. This record comes from a study of blood T cell repertoires in COVID-19. Germline CDR1 reads SGHAT; CDR2 reads FQNNGV. Trimming stripped 2 bases from V and 4 bases from J, with 12 bases between. This CDR3 spans 15 amino acids. Per the original methods: Reference gene primer amplification gave estimated nucleated cell counts. Some clones are missing from TCRdb's copy, which holds only in-frame ones; the method was immunoSEQ multiplex PCR. V and J calls and clone size are given by that table; D and trimming were obtained from the DNA. The data contain 140,000 to 150,000 clones, approximately 87% of them singletons. Ages ranged from roughly 18 to 100 years, with residence in around 24 US areas.

This clonotype was obtained from a woman aged 25 to 39 with acute COVID-19. Sequencing input: PBMCs or T cells enriched from blood (not recorded which). The V and J genes are TRBV11-2 and TRBJ1-3; D gene unclear. The DNA for the CDR3 is TGTGCCAGCAGCTTAACAGACCCACCCGGAAACACCATATATTTT. Residues: CASSLTDPPGNTIYF. The complete variable domain, with remaining parts taken from reference TRBV11-2 and TRBJ1-3, reads EAGVAQSPRYKIIEKRQSVAFWCNPISGHATLYWYQQILGQGPKLLIQFQNNGVVDDSQLPKDRFSAERLKGVDSTLKIQPAKLEDSAVYLCASSLTDPPGNTIYFGEGSWLTVV.